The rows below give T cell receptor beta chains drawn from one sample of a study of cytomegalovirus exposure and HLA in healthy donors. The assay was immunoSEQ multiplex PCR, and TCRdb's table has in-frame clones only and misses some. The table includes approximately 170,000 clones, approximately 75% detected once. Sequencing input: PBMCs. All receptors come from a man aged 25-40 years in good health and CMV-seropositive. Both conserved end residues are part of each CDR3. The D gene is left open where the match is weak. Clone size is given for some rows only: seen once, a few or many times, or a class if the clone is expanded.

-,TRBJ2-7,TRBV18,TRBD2,TGTGCCAGCTCACCTACCGGGACTAGCGGGAGTTACGAGCAGTACTTC,CASSPTGTSGSYEQYF
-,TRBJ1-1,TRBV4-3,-,TGCGCCAGCAGCCAAGATTCGGAGTACACTGAAGCTTTCTTT,CASSQDSEYTEAFF
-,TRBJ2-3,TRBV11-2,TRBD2,TGTGCCAGCAGCTTAGGGAAGGCGGGAGACACAGATACGCAGTATTTT,CASSLGKAGDTDTQYF
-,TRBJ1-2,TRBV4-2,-,TGTGCCAGCAGCCACACAGGGAGTTTAAACTATGGCTACACCTTC,CASSHTGSLNYGYTF
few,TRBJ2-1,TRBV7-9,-,TGTGCCAGCAGCTTAGCGGCTGGCGGGGCATACTACAATGAGCAGTTCTTC,CASSLAAGGAYYNEQFF
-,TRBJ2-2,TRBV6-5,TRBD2,TGTGCCAGCAAAGCGGGGGCGGCCGGGGAGCTGTTTTTT,CASKAGAAGELFF
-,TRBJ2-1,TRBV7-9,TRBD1,TGTGCCAGCAGACAGACAGGGTTTAAGCAGTTCTTC,CASRQTGFKQFF
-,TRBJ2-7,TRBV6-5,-,TGTGCCAGCAGTTACTCGAATGTCGGTTCCCACGAGCAGTACTTC,CASSYSNVGSHEQYF
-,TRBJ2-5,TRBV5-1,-,TGCGCCAGCAGCCCGGGCGTGGTCGGGGTGGCGGAGACCCAGTACTTC,CASSPGVVGVAETQYF
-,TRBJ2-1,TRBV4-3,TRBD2,TGCGCCAGCAGTCTTCGGACTAGCCACAATGAGCAGTTCTTC,CASSLRTSHNEQFF
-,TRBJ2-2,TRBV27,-,TGTGCCAGCAGTTTATTGGGGGCCTCGAACACCGGGGAGCTGTTTTTT,CASSLLGASNTGELFF
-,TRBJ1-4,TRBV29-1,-,TGCAGCGTCAGGGGCGGGGAAAAACTGTTTTTT,CSVRGGEKLFF
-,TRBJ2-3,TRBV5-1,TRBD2,TGCGCCAGCATGCAAGGACTAGCCTCGGGAGATACGCAGTATTTT,CASMQGLASGDTQYF
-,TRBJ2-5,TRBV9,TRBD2,TGTGCCAGCAGCGTAGAAAGCGGGGGTGCAGAGACCCAGTACTTC,CASSVESGGAETQYF
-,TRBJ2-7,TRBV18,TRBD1,TGTGCCAGCTCACCAGGGACAGGGTCGACCTACGAGCAGTACTTC,CASSPGTGSTYEQYF
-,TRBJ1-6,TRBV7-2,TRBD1,TGTGCCAGCAGCTCAGGGGGAAATTCACCCCTCCACTTT,CASSSGGNSPLHF
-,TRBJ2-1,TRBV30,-,TGTGCCTGGAGTCAGGGGAGCGGGGCTCTCTCCTACAATGAGCAGTTCTTC,CAWSQGSGALSYNEQFF
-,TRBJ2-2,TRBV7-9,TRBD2,TGTGCCAGCAGCTTTTACCGGGAGGGTCCGTATCAGGGGGAGCTGTTTTTT,CASSFYREGPYQGELFF
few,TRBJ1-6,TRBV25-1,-,TGTGCCAGCATGCGGCAGGGAATGAGCTCACCCCTCCACTTT,CASMRQGMSSPLHF
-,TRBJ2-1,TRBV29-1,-,TGCAGCGTTCTCCCGGAGAGCTCCTACAATGAGCAGTTCTTC,CSVLPESSYNEQFF
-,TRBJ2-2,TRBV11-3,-,TGTGCCAGCAGCCGGGGTATAGGCACCGGGGAGCTGTTTTTT,CASSRGIGTGELFF
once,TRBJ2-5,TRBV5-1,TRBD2,TGCGCCAGCAGCTTCCTACTAGCGGGGGCCCAAGAGACCCAGTACTTC,CASSFLLAGAQETQYF
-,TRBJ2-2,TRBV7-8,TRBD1,TGTGCCAGCAGCTTTGGACAGGCCACCGGGGAGCTGTTTTTT,CASSFGQATGELFF
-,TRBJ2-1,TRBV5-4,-,TGTGCCAGCAGCTTGGGACAAATGGATGAGCAGTTCTTC,CASSLGQMDEQFF
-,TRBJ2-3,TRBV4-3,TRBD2,TGCGCCAGCAGCCTACTAGCGGGGTCCACAGATACGCAGTATTTT,CASSLLAGSTDTQYF
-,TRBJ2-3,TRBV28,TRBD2,TGTGCCAGCAGCAACCTCAGCGGGAGGGATACAGATACGCAGTATTTT,CASSNLSGRDTDTQYF
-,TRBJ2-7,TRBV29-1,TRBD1,TGCAGCGTTTATTCTACCCAGGGGGCGCAGTACTTC,CSVYSTQGAQYF
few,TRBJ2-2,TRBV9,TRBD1,TGTGCCAGCAGCGAGACAGGGGTCGGGGAGCTGTTTTTT,CASSETGVGELFF
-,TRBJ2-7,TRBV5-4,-,TGTGCCAGCAGCTTAGAGATTATAGGGGGTTCCTACGAGCAGTACTTC,CASSLEIIGGSYEQYF
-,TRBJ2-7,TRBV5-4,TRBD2,TGTGCCAGCAGCTCCGGGACTAGCGGGGGGTTAACCTACGAGCAGTACTTC,CASSSGTSGGLTYEQYF
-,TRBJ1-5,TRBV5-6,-,TGTGCCAGCAGCTCGCGGGGTCAGCCCCAGCATTTT,CASSSRGQPQHF
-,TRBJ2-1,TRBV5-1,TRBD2,TGCGCCAGCAGCTTGTATCGCGGGAGGGCCGGTCTAAATGAGCAGTTCTTC,CASSLYRGRAGLNEQFF
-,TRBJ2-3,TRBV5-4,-,TGTGCCAGCAGCCCGTCCACAGATACGCAGTATTTT,CASSPSTDTQYF
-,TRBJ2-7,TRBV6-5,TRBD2,TGTGCCAGCACCCCCCCCGGGAGGGCCTCCTACGAGCAGTACTTC,CASTPPGRASYEQYF
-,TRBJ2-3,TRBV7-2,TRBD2,TGTGCCAGCCAGCGGGGGGGGACCACAGATACGCAGTATTTT,CASQRGGTTDTQYF
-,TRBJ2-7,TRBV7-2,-,TGTGCTAGCAGTTCTAAACTGAGGCAGTACTTC,CASSSKLRQYF
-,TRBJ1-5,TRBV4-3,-,TGCGCCAGCAGCCCAGGTGGCCACGGCAATCAGCCCCAGCATTTT,CASSPGGHGNQPQHF
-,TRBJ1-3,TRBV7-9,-,TGTGCCAGCAGCTCCCAAACCCCCTACAGAACGGGAAACACCATATATTTT,CASSSQTPYRTGNTIYF
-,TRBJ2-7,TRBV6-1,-,TGTGCCAGCAGTGAAGCGGGCCAGCCGTACTACGAGCAGTACTTC,CASSEAGQPYYEQYF
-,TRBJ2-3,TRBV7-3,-,TGTGCCAGCAGCTTAATCGGGGGGCTAGCAGCAGATACGCAGTATTTT,CASSLIGGLAADTQYF
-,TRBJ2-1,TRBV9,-,TGTGCCAGCAGCCTACAGACGAACTCCTACAATGAGCAGTTCTTC,CASSLQTNSYNEQFF
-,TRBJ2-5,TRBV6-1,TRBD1,TGTGCCAGCAGTGACACACAGGGGATGGGAGAGACCCAGTACTTC,CASSDTQGMGETQYF
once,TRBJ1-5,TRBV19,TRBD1,TGTGCCAGTAGTCGACCGGGACAGGGGAATCAGCCCCAGCATTTT,CASSRPGQGNQPQHF
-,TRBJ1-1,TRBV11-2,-,TGTGCCAGCAGCCGATACCCCAAGGAGGAAGCTTTCTTT,CASSRYPKEEAFF
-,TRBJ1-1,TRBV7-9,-,TGTGCCAGCTCGAAAGGCAGGGCGAACACTGAAGCTTTCTTT,CASSKGRANTEAFF
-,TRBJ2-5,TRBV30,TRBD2,TGTGCCTGGAGTTATAGCGGGGGGATGAAGTACTTC,CAWSYSGGMKYF